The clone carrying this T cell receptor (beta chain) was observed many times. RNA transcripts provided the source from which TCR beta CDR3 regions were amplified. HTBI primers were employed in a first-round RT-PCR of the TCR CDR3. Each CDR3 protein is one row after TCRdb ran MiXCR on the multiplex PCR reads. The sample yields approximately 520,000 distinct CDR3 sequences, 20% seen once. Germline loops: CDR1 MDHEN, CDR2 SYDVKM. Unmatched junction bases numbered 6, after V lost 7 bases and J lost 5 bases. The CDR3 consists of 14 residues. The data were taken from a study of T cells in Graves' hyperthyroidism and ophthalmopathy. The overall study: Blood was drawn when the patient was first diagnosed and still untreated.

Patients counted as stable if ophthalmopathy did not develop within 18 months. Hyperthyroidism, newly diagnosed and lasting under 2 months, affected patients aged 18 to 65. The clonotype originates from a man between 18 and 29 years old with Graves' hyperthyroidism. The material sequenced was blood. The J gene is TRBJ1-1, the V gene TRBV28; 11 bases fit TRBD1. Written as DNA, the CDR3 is TGTGCCAGCACCCAGGACAGGGGGCTTACTGAAGCTTTCTTT. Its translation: CASTQDRGLTEAFF.